This T cell receptor (beta chain) was sequenced in a study of T-cell reconstitution after alpha-beta-depleted transplantation in children (dated by TCRdb to the mid-2010s). Concerning the study at large: T-cell immune reconstitution after TCRalphabeta/CD19-depleted allogeneic hematopoietic cell transplantation in children was quantitatively tracked in the study by means of TCR repertoire profiling. On the study overall, not on this receptor specifically: In some patients, the high TCRbeta diversity seen at day 60 was put down to recipient T cells and intrathymic progenitors that had survived conditioning. The apparently early recovery of alphabetaT-cell counts about two months after transplant reportedly depended on only several hundred rapidly expanded clones that came from non-depleted graft cells. Over the following months the frequencies of hyperexpanded clones went down, and after one year T-cell counts and TCRbeta diversity were mostly credited to newly produced T cells.

The library was generated by PCR. Sequencer: Illumina HiSeq 2500. To normalize quantification of the TCRbeta repertoire, the TCR libraries were built with molecular barcoding that relied on unique molecular identifiers. TCRdb's own reprocessing of the public reads used fastp at Q25 and MiXCR and kept productive beta chains. Entries that share a CDR3 protein sequence are merged under the most common genes and DNA. The sample contains under 250,000 distinct CDR3 sequences, 20% to 30% of them found a single time. The ten largest clones take up about 5% of the sample. The germline V gene specifies ENHRY as CDR1 and SYGVKD as CDR2. The CDR3 spans 14 residues, from the cysteine through the phenylalanine. Of the read, only the CDR3 DNA is kept; its 42 bases are in frame from base 1. Deletion took 0 bases off V and 10 bases off J, with a span of 10 bases between the germline ends. This clonotype showed up just a few times. What this receptor recognizes is not known. No base quality values were provided; no much bigger clone lies one nucleotide off.

The treatment or condition label corresponds to: allogeneic hematopoietic cell transplantation with graft depleted of TCRalphabeta T cells and CD19 B cells. TCRalphabeta/CD19-depleted allogeneic hematopoietic cell grafts were given to the transplant recipients, all of whom were children. The receptor chain draws on TRBV10-3 and TRBJ1-6, with the D gene too uncertain to name. Here the sequenced sample was PBMCs, mostly from graft donor cells, taken 360 days after TCRalphabeta/CD19-depleted stem cell transplant. The sequence came from a female patient aged 2-9 years who had a stem cell transplant for congenital amegakaryocytic thrombocytopenia, so the T cells may come from the graft donor. The nucleotide sequence reads TGTGCCATCAGTGAGTCTAGTCGGGGATCACCCCTCCACTTT. Its amino acids are CAISESSRGSPLHF.